One and the same sample provided the 10 T cell receptor beta chains below, sequenced in a study of cytomegalovirus exposure and HLA in healthy donors. 60 Vbeta and 13 Jbeta primers were used in PCR. The assay was immunoSEQ multiplex PCR, and TCRdb's table has in-frame clones only and misses some. The sample records over 65,000 clones, around 77% being singletons. Sequenced: PBMCs. These receptors originate from a man aged 45 to 65 in good health and CMV-seronegative.

Of note for this clone: At one end, the junction sequence differs from germline, possibly due to a read error. The chain employs TRBV7-6 and TRBJ2-7; tentative D call: TRBD1 (5 bases). The CDR3 extends over 13 amino acids. Germline assignment: CDR1 SGHVS and CDR2 FNYEAQ. The CDR3 protein is CVSSLVAGYEQYF. DNA for the CDR3: TGTGTCAGCAGCTTAGTCGCAGGGTACGAGCAGTACTTC.

The chain joins TRBV2 to TRBJ2-4, with D possibly TRBD2 on 6 matching bases. Germline loops: CDR1 SNHLY, CDR2 FYNNEI. V was shortened by 11 bases and J by 0 bases, with 20 bases between the two germline ends. CDR3 length: 16 amino acids. This chain's CDR3 is CASWGGTLLAKNIQYF. CDR3 DNA: TGTGCCTCCTGGGGCGGGACCTTACTAGCCAAAAACATTCAGTACTTC.

The gene calls are TRBV25-1 and TRBJ1-6; perhaps TRBD1 as D (6 bases). Looked up from germline, CDR1 is MGHDK and CDR2 is SYGVNS. V lost 4 bases and J lost 4, with 11 bases in between. This CDR3 has 15 amino acids. CDR3 nucleotides: TGTGCCAGCAGTGGTGGGACACAATATAATTCACCCCTCCACTTT. Translating it yields CASSGGTQYNSPLHF.

There are a few counts of this clone. The CDR3 sequence is CASSQGVRQAEAFF. CDR3 nucleotide sequence: TGCGCCAGCAGCCAAGGGGTAAGACAGGCTGAAGCTTTCTTT. The V gene is TRBV4-3, the J gene TRBJ1-1; TRBD1 might be the D (6 bases). V was clipped by 1 base and J by 6 bases, with 12 bases between them. Germline loops: CDR1 LGHNA, CDR2 YSLEER. This CDR3 has 14 amino acids.

The chain joins TRBV5-1 to TRBJ2-6; TRBD2 matches at 11 bases. The V segment lost 4 bases and the J segment 0 bases; nucleotides outside the gene matches: 9. Germline CDR1 reads SGHRS; CDR2 reads YFSETQ. The CDR3 is made up of 19 amino acids. CDR3 DNA sequence: TGCGCCAGCAGCCTGGTACCTAGCGGGGGGCGCTCTGGGGCCAACGTCCTGACTTTC. Translation gives CASSLVPSGGRSGANVLTF.

This chain uses TRBV19 with TRBJ1-5; D gene unclear. This CDR3 region has 12 residues. V was trimmed by 8 bases and J by 9 bases, leaving 14 bases between them. The germline gives CDR1 LNHDA, CDR2 SQIVND (reference sequence). This CDR3 reads CASGSPSSPQHF. DNA of the CDR3: TGTGCCAGTGGCTCTCCAAGTTCGCCCCAGCATTTT.

The chain links TRBV6-1 to TRBJ2-5; a weak D match, TRBD2 (6 bases). CDR3 length equals 15 residues. Between the trimmed V and J ends, which lost 6 bases and 7 bases, there was a span of 21 bases. Germline CDR1 MNHNS, CDR2 SASEGT. This CDR3 is CASRAPGTQLGTQYF. DNA of the CDR3: TGTGCCAGCAGGGCGCCCGGGACTCAGCTGGGGACCCAGTACTTC.

CDR3 in amino acids: CASSLSSQHSEAFF. The CDR3 region has the DNA TGTGCCAGCAGCTTAAGTTCACAGCACTCTGAAGCTTTCTTT. The J gene is TRBJ1-1, the V gene TRBV7-2, with D uncertain. The ends were cut back, 2 bases at V and 6 bases at J, with 13 bases in the middle. Germline values: CDR1 SGHTA, CDR2 FQGNSA. CDR3 length: 14 residues.

The rearrangement uses TRBV19 and TRBJ1-4, with D possibly matching TRBD1 (5 bases). Per the germline V gene, CDR1 is LNHDA and CDR2 is SQIVND (reference sequence). The CDR3 extends over 14 amino acids. V was trimmed by 5 bases and J by 5 bases, leaving 12 bases between them. CDR3 nucleotides: TGTGCCAGTAGTGGCCTGGGGCTAAATGAAAAACTGTTTTTT. Translated, it gives CASSGLGLNEKLFF.

This clone was counted only a few times. This chain links TRBV7-9 with TRBJ2-3, with D possibly matching TRBD2 (6 bases). Germline CDR1 SEHNR, CDR2 FQNEAQ (reference sequence). Trimming shortened V by 7 bases and J by 6 bases, and 17 bases separated the two germline ends. This CDR3 spans 14 amino acids. The DNA of the CDR3 is TGTGCCAGCAACCTCGGACTACCAGGGGATACGCAGTATTTT. Protein product: CASNLGLPGDTQYF.